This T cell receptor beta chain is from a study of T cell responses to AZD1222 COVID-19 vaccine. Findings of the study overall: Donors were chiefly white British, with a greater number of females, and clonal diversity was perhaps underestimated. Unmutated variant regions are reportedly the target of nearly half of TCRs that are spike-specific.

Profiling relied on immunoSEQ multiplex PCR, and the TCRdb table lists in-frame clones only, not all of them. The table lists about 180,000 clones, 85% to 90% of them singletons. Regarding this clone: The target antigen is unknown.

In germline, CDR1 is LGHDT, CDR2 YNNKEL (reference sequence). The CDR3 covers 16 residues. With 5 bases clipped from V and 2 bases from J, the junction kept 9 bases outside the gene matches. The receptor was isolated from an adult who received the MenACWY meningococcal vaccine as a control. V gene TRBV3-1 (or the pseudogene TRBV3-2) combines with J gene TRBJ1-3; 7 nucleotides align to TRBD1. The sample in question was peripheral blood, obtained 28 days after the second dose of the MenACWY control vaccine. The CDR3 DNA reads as TGTGCCAGCAGCAGGGGGACCGGGACAGCTGGAAACACCATATATTTT. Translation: CASSRGTGTAGNTIYF.